Below, 11 T cell receptor beta chains from the same sample are listed, as sequenced in a study of blood T cell repertoires in COVID-19. Sequencing used immunoSEQ multiplex PCR; TCRdb keeps in-frame clones, though not all of them. Of a few hundred thousand clones in the sample, 80% to 90% were seen once. Sample: PBMCs or T cells enriched from blood (not recorded which). The origin of the receptors is a woman aged 40-49 years with acute COVID-19.

The chain combines TRBV9 with TRBJ1-2; D perhaps matches TRBD1 (5 bases). CDR1 is SGDLS, CDR2 YYNGEE, per germline. This CDR3 has 14 residues. Trimming removed 4 bases from V and 2 bases from J, with 12 bases in between. The DNA for the CDR3 is TGTGCCAGCAGCCCCAAGGAGGGGAACTATGGCTACACCTTC. Amino acid sequence: CASSPKEGNYGYTF.

This clone occurred once. The rearrangement links TRBV12-3 or TRBV12-4 to TRBJ1-1, with 8 bases lining up with TRBD1. The CDR3 is made up of 13 amino acids. V gave up 6 bases and J gave up 7 bases; unmatched junction bases: 7. The CDR3 region is CASRRTGKGEAFF. DNA of the CDR3: TGTGCCAGCAGGAGGACAGGGAAGGGTGAAGCTTTCTTT.

This rearrangement joins TRBV13 to TRBJ2-1, with TRBD2 identical over 8 bases. The CDR3 is 15 residues long. Germline V gene data show CDR1 as PRHDT and CDR2 as FYEKMQ (reference sequence). V lost 0 bases, J lost 9 bases, and 7 bases stayed unmatched. CDR3 region: CASSLGLREGGEQFF. The CDR3 DNA is TGTGCCAGCAGCTTAGGCCTTCGGGAGGGTGGTGAGCAGTTCTTC.

This rearrangement joins TRBV28 to TRBJ1-2; possibly TRBD1 for D (5 bases). Looked up from germline, CDR1 is MDHEN and CDR2 is SYDVKM. Trimming removed 6 bases at V and 0 bases at J, with 14 bases between. CDR3 length: 15 residues. CDR3 protein: CASRSYRRANYGYTF. CDR3 nucleotide sequence: TGTGCCAGCAGGTCTTACAGGAGAGCTAACTATGGCTACACCTTC.

The CDR3 sequence: CASSPRVRTGGIGETQYF. The CDR3 DNA is TGTGCCAGCAGTCCCCGGGTAAGGACAGGGGGCATCGGAGAGACCCAGTACTTC. The chain combines TRBV27 with TRBJ2-5, with TRBD1 matching 11 bases. V lost 5 bases, J lost 4 bases, and 15 bases stayed unmatched. CDR3 length equals 18 residues. Germline V gives CDR1 MNHEY, CDR2 SMNVEV (reference sequence).

This clone has more than one count but fewer than ten. The J gene is TRBJ1-2, the V gene TRBV7-9; D is perhaps TRBD1 (5 bases). Germline assignment: CDR1 SEHNR and CDR2 FQNEAQ (reference sequence). Trimming removed 2 bases from V and 6 bases from J, with 19 bases in between. This CDR3 region has 16 residues. As DNA, the CDR3 is TGTGCCAGCAGCTTACAAGGGGCCAGGGTGGGAAATGGCTACACCTTC. The encoded protein is CASSLQGARVGNGYTF.

This rearrangement joins TRBV19 to TRBJ1-2; D is perhaps TRBD1 (5 bases). The germline V gene encodes CDR1 LNHDA and CDR2 SQIVND (reference sequence). CDR3 length: 13 amino acids. Trimming took off 3 bases at V and 3 bases at J, with 8 bases between the two ends. DNA for the CDR3: TGTGCCAGTAGTATGGGGGGAGACTATGGCTACACCTTC. This translates into CASSMGGDYGYTF.

A few counts support this clone. The chain has TRBV6-5 and TRBJ2-7; 9 bases align to TRBD1. The CDR3 spans 15 residues. CDR1 is MNHEY, CDR2 SVGAGI, per germline. The V and J ends lost 1 base and 2 bases, in that order; junction bases with no gene match: 3. In DNA form, the CDR3 reads TGTGCCAGCAGTTACTACGGACAGGGGACCTACGAGCAGTACTTC. Translating gives CASSYYGQGTYEQYF.

The rearrangement uses TRBV7-2 and TRBJ1-2, with TRBD1 matching 7 bases. The V gene's germline CDR1 is SGHTA and CDR2 FQGNSA. V trimming: 3 bases; J trimming: 2 bases; junction bases outside the gene matches: 3. The CDR3 consists of 14 residues. The CDR3 coding sequence is TGTGCCAGCAGCTTTCAGACAGGGAACTATGGCTACACCTTC. It encodes CASSFQTGNYGYTF. Variable domain in full (rest from reference TRBV7-2 and TRBJ1-2): GAGVSQSPSNKVTEKGKDVELRCDPISGHTALYWYRQSLGQGLEFLIYFQGNSAPDKSGLPSDRFSAERTGGSVSTLTIQRTQQEDSAVYLCASSFQTGNYGYTFGSGTRLTVV.

This clone was counted a single time. The V and J genes are TRBV30 and TRBJ1-1; 8 bases map to TRBD1. V was clipped by 2 bases and J by 11 bases; unmatched bases: 4. Germline V gives CDR1 GTSNPN, CDR2 SVGIG (reference sequence). This CDR3 has 11 residues. The CDR3: CAWSNRGTAFF. The CDR3 nucleotides are TGTGCCTGGAGTAACAGGGGGACGGCTTTCTTT.

The V gene is TRBV28, the J gene TRBJ2-3; 8 bases agree with TRBD2. From germline, CDR1 is MDHEN and CDR2 SYDVKM. This CDR3 region has 16 residues. The V gene end was trimmed by 5 bases and the J gene end by 5 bases; junction bases not matched to a gene: 12. The CDR3 DNA follows: TGTGCCAGCAGTCCACTTACCGGGACTAGTAAAGATACGCAGTATTTT. Translating gives CASSPLTGTSKDTQYF.